The sequence of this T cell receptor beta chain was determined in a study of blood T cell repertoires in COVID-19. Study information: Samples of COVID-19 (acute and convalescent) were obtained from the United States, Italy and Spain. PBMCs, B-cell-depleted T cells, or T cells were the source of the cDNA or gDNA that made up the material.

The ends were cut back, 3 bases at V and 0 bases at J, with 8 bases in the middle. The CDR3 consists of 15 residues. Germline CDR1 and CDR2: SGHAT and FQNNGV. Authors' analysis steps: Researchers report that nucleated cell counts were estimated from reference gene primer amplification. TCRdb keeps only in-frame clones here, not all; method: immunoSEQ multiplex PCR. The V and J calls and the clone size are those of that table, but D and trimming were determined from the DNA. The sample includes about 400,000 clones, more than 80% of them seen just once. The source of this sequence is a man in his forties or fifties with acute or convalescent COVID-19. The V gene is TRBV11-2, the J gene TRBJ2-2, with D uncertain. The sequencing sample was made of peripheral blood. This chain's CDR3 is CASSLHGTNTGELFF. Written as DNA, the CDR3 is TGTGCCAGCAGCTTGCACGGTACGAACACCGGGGAGCTGTTTTTT.